Shown below are 10 T cell receptor beta chains from a single sample sequenced in a study of blood T cell repertoires in COVID-19 (dated by TCRdb to 2020 to 2021). Library method: the immunoSEQ multiplex PCR assay. TCRdb took this table from immuneACCESS and kept in-frame rearrangements with V and J called. Such tables lack part of the clones; where checked against another copy, unresolved V genes explain under half of the gap, and the rest is unexplained. A total of 95,000 to 110,000 clones appear in this sample, around four fifths of them only once. The ten largest account for 9.5% to 15% of the sample. The material sequenced was peripheral blood. Receptors were obtained from a human donor in a cohort sampled during active COVID-19.

The CDR3 spells CASSPDRVGEQFF. The CDR3 bases are TGTGCCAGTAGCCCGGACAGGGTAGGTGAGCAGTTCTTC. The rearrangement uses TRBV19 and TRBJ2-1, with 8 bases that match TRBD1. CDR1 and CDR2 from the germline V gene are LNHDA and SQIVND (reference sequence). This CDR3 is 13 amino acids long. The junction had 7 bases not matched to a gene; V was cut back by 6 bases and J by 9 bases.

The chain's CDR3 is CASSLTPGQGYGYTF. The CDR3 DNA sequence: TGTGCCAGTAGTCTCACCCCGGGACAGGGATATGGCTACACCTTC. This chain joins TRBV19 and TRBJ1-2, with 9 bases identical to TRBD1. The CDR3 has 15 amino acids. V was pared by 5 bases and J by 5 bases, with 9 bases of the junction left unmatched. Germline values: CDR1 LNHDA, CDR2 SQIVND (reference sequence).

The rearrangement joins TRBV2 to TRBJ1-4; D is possibly TRBD1 (6 bases). CDR1 and CDR2 (germline): SNHLY, FYNNEI. V lost 4 bases and J lost 8, with 14 bases in between. This CDR3 is built from 14 residues. CDR3 residues: CASSGGGGGEKLFF. CDR3 in DNA: TGTGCCAGCAGTGGGGGGGGCGGAGGGGAAAAACTGTTTTTT.

The genes are TRBV18 and TRBJ1-2, with D uncertain. The germline V and J ends were trimmed by 0 bases and 8 bases, with 10 bases remaining between them. CDR3 length equals 13 residues. Germline assignment: CDR1 KGHSH and CDR2 LQKENI. CDR3 nucleotide sequence: TGTGCCAGCTCACCACCCCTAGAAGAAGGCTACACCTTC. Translating gives CASSPPLEEGYTF.

V and J are TRBV3-1 (or the pseudogene TRBV3-2) and TRBJ1-4; D remains ambiguous. V was trimmed by 0 bases and J by 4 bases, leaving 6 bases between them. This CDR3 is built from 14 residues. CDR1 is LGHDT and CDR2 is YNNKEL in the germline V gene (reference sequence). CDR3: CASSQDRNNEKLFF. The CDR3 bases are TGTGCCAGCAGCCAAGACAGGAATAATGAAAAACTGTTTTTT.

The chain employs TRBV27 and TRBJ1-3; 8 nucleotides align to TRBD1. The ends lost 6 bases at V and 4 bases at J; junction bases unmatched: 5. Germline V gene lookup returns CDR1 MNHEY and CDR2 SMNVEV (reference sequence). The CDR3 has 14 amino acids. CDR3 region: CASRPQGAGNTIYF. CDR3 bases: TGTGCCAGCAGGCCCCAGGGGGCGGGAAACACCATATATTTT.

This chain links TRBV18 with TRBJ1-1, with a tentative D call TRBD1 (6 bases). Trimming left V 3 bases short and J 8 bases short, with 7 bases between. Germline V gene data show CDR1 as KGHSH and CDR2 as LQKENI. CDR3 length equals 11 residues. CDR3 nucleotides: TGTGCCAGCTCACCTGACAGGGAAGCTTTCTTT. Translated, it gives CASSPDREAFF.

The gene calls are TRBV9 and TRBJ1-1; unclear D gene. CDR1 and CDR2 from the germline V gene are SGDLS and YYNGEE. Trimming pared 1 base from V and 0 bases from J, leaving 7 bases between. This CDR3 region has 14 residues. The CDR3 DNA follows: TGTGCCAGCAGCGTATCGAACATGAACACTGAAGCTTTCTTT. Translating gives CASSVSNMNTEAFF.

This chain uses TRBV5-4 with TRBJ1-2; TRBD1 aligns across 7 bases. The CDR3 has 13 residues. CDR1 SGHNT and CDR2 YYREEE come from the germline V gene (reference sequence). Trimming cost V 0 bases and J 4 bases; bases outside gene matches: 0. The CDR3 here is CASSLGTGYGYTF. CDR3 DNA sequence: TGTGCCAGCAGCTTGGGGACAGGCTATGGCTACACCTTC.

This clone was recorded once. The J gene is TRBJ2-7, the V gene TRBV4-1, with D possibly being TRBD1 (6 bases). The CDR3 runs 14 residues. Germline CDR1 MGHRA, CDR2 YSYEKL. The V gene lost 1 base and the J gene lost 7 bases, with 14 bases spanning the gap. The CDR3 loop reads CASSQGLGQGEQYF. The DNA for the CDR3 is TGCGCCAGCAGCCAAGGATTGGGGCAGGGGGAGCAGTACTTC.